This T cell receptor (beta chain) was recorded in a study of T cell responses to AZD1222 COVID-19 vaccine. Germline lookup yields CDR1 SEHNR and CDR2 FQNEAQ (reference sequence). The CDR3 runs 11 residues. V shed 4 bases and J shed 6 bases, with 7 bases lying between them. Measured with immunoSEQ multiplex PCR; TCRdb has only the in-frame clones, and not every one. The table lists 120,000 or so clones, approximately 88% of them singletons. The receptor was isolated from an adult in good health. The sample was peripheral blood, taken on day 0 of AZD1222 vaccination. The chain uses TRBV7-9 and TRBJ2-7; D unclear. The CDR3 DNA reads as TGTGCCAGCAGCTCTCCTACCGAGCAGTACTTC. It specifies CASSSPTEQYF.